This T cell receptor (beta chain) was found in a study of early T cells in non-severe SARS-CoV-2 infection. Across the whole study: Unsorted whole blood bulk RNA was sequenced, with unpaired chains.

This clonotype was seen ten or more times. As yet, its antigen is unknown. Study results and caveats: Matching with VDJdb favored anti-spike CD8 responses (missing private and CD4 specificities).

Molecules of cDNA were individually given unique molecular identifiers that were attached to them. TCRdb re-called the 5' RACE reads with MiXCR, one entry per CDR3 protein. The repertoire holds 25,000 to 30,000 distinct CDR3 sequences, with 8.5% to 10% as singletons. The J segment lost 4 bases and the V segment lost 2 bases, leaving 10 bases of the junction unmatched. The length of the CDR3 is 17 residues. The rearrangement joins TRBV12-3 or TRBV12-4 to TRBJ2-3; 9 nucleotides align to TRBD2. The source is an adult who was a healthcare worker with PCR-confirmed SARS-CoV-2 infection or an uninfected control (not recorded which). Sequencing was done on a sample of whole blood. The CDR3 region is CASSLSAGGGAPDTQYF. The DNA for the CDR3 is TGTGCCAGCAGTTTATCTGCCGGCGGGGGGGCCCCAGATACGCAGTATTTT.